This passage covers 5 T cell receptor beta chains from one sample sequenced in a study of blood T cell repertoires in COVID-19. The repertoire was sequenced with immunoSEQ multiplex PCR; TCRdb's copy has only in-frame clones and lacks some. The table lists about 200,000 clones, about 90% of them singletons. The source material was peripheral blood. All receptors come from a man in his 60s with COVID-19, enrolled during active disease.

The rearrangement links TRBV6-8 to TRBJ2-1; 8 nucleotides agree with TRBD2. Germline V gene lookup returns CDR1 MNHGY and CDR2 SAAAGT. The V segment lost 5 bases and the J segment 5 bases; nucleotides outside the gene matches: 8. The CDR3 has 15 amino acids. The CDR3 loop is CASSPRGAPHNEQFF. CDR3 in DNA: TGTGCCAGCAGTCCGCGGGGGGCCCCCCACAATGAGCAGTTCTTC.

The rearrangement links TRBV19 to TRBJ1-5; no reliable D call. The CDR3 has 14 amino acids. From germline, CDR1 is LNHDA and CDR2 SQIVND (reference sequence). V was shortened by 6 bases and J by 2 bases, with 11 bases between the two germline ends. The CDR3 sequence: CASSKDTRNQPQHF. CDR3 bases: TGTGCCAGTAGCAAAGACACTCGCAATCAGCCCCAGCATTTT.

J is TRBJ2-7 and V is TRBV28, with 8 positions matching TRBD1. The V and J ends lost 6 bases and 6 bases, in that order; junction bases with no gene match: 7. CDR1 and CDR2 from the germline V gene are MDHEN and SYDVKM. CDR3 length equals 13 residues. The CDR3 DNA reads TGTGCCAGCAGATCGAGACAGGGGTTCGAGCAGTACTTC. Residues: CASRSRQGFEQYF.

Many counts were recorded for this clone. The rearrangement links TRBV2 to TRBJ1-6; perhaps TRBD1 as D (5 bases). Germline assignment: CDR1 SNHLY and CDR2 FYNNEI. The CDR3 spans 13 residues. V lost 5 bases, J lost 8 bases, and 10 bases lay in between. CDR3 bases: TGTGCCAGCAGTCACGAGACAGATTCACCCCTCCACTTT. This translates into CASSHETDSPLHF.

The gene calls are TRBV30 and TRBJ2-7; D ambiguous. Germline CDR1 and CDR2: GTSNPN and SVGIG (reference sequence). V was trimmed by 0 bases and J by 6 bases, leaving 9 bases between them. CDR3 length: 12 amino acids. CDR3 protein: CAWSVTAGEQYF. The CDR3 DNA sequence: TGTGCCTGGAGTGTAACCGCCGGCGAGCAGTACTTC.